One sample yielded the 27 T cell receptor beta chains listed below, sequenced in a study of glioma-infiltrating T cells after dendritic cell vaccination (dated by TCRdb to the mid-2010s). To prepare the library, the immunoSEQ multiplex PCR assay was applied. This immuneACCESS table, as held by TCRdb, lists in-frame sequences with V and J called but not all clones. Of the missing ones, under half trace to an unresolved V gene in checked studies; the others have no known cause. Across this sample there are roughly 100,000 clones, with roughly 81% seen only once. The top ten clonotypes cover about 12% of the sample. Material: blood, obtained before dendritic cell vaccination. The origin of the receptors is a human donor with glioblastoma.

The chain uses TRBV14 and TRBJ1-4; D is possibly TRBD1 (5 bases). Trimming took off 6 bases at V and 3 bases at J, with 14 bases between the two ends. The CDR3 runs 15 residues. CDR1 and CDR2 from the germline V gene are SGHDN and FVKESK. CDR3 DNA sequence: TGTGCCAGCAGTCTGAACCGGGGGGCTAATGAAAAACTGTTTTTT. Residues: CASSLNRGANEKLFF. Complete variable domain (other parts from reference TRBV14 and TRBJ1-4): EAGVTQFPSHSVIEKGQTVTLRCDPISGHDNLYWYRRVMGKEIKFLLHFVKESKQDESGMPNNRFLAERTGGTYSTLKVQPAELEDSGVYFCASSLNRGANEKLFFGSGTQLSVL.

The DNA of the CDR3 is TGTGCCAGCAGCTTACAGGTGGCGGATACGCAGTATTTT. Its translation is CASSLQVADTQYF. The genes are TRBV11-2 and TRBJ2-3, with unresolved D. Trimming shortened V by 2 bases and J by 6 bases, and 9 bases separated the two germline ends. The CDR3 totals 13 residues. From germline, CDR1 is SGHAT and CDR2 FQNNGV.

The chain couples TRBV5-1 to TRBJ1-1; 7 positions agree with TRBD1. Germline CDR1 is SGHRS and CDR2 is YFSETQ. The CDR3 totals 15 residues. J lost 3 bases, V lost 5 bases, and 10 bases had no gene match. As DNA, the CDR3 is TGCGCCAGCAGTGAAAGGGGGCCGGGGGACACTGAAGCTTTCTTT. Translation: CASSERGPGDTEAFF.

The chain is built from TRBV6-6 and TRBJ2-1; TRBD2 matches 13 bases. This CDR3 is built from 16 residues. V was pared by 6 bases and J by 4 bases, with 6 bases of the junction left unmatched. CDR1 MNHNY and CDR2 SVGAGI come from the germline V gene (reference sequence). CDR3 coding DNA: TGTGCCAGCAGCCGGACTAGCGGGGGAGCTTACAATGAGCAGTTCTTC. As protein: CASSRTSGGAYNEQFF.

CDR3 sequence: CASTPRRGTEAFF. Here the CDR3 DNA reads TGCGCCAGCACCCCGAGGCGGGGCACTGAAGCTTTCTTT. The V gene is TRBV4-1, the J gene TRBJ1-1; D gene unclear. The germline V and J ends were trimmed by 7 bases and 4 bases, with 13 bases remaining between them. CDR3 length: 13 residues. Germline CDR1 MGHRA, CDR2 YSYEKL.

The chain joins TRBV21-1 to TRBJ1-1; TRBD1, the table's D call, lacks a check against the DNA. TRBV21-1 is given as a pseudogene. The CDR3 is 14 amino acids. Here the CDR3 reads CASSSPTPNTEAFF. CDR3 DNA sequence: TGTGCCAGCAGCAGTCCCACACCGAACACTGAAGCTTTCTTT.

This clone was counted only a few times. J is TRBJ2-7 and V is TRBV19, with 7 bases aligning to TRBD1. The ends lost 3 bases at V and 2 bases at J; junction bases unmatched: 7. Germline lookup yields CDR1 LNHDA and CDR2 SQIVND (reference sequence). CDR3 length: 15 residues. For the CDR3, the DNA is TGTGCCAGTAGTATCCGGGACAGCGGTGCCTACGAGCAGTACTTC. Protein product: CASSIRDSGAYEQYF.

This clone has a handful of counts. V gene TRBV27 combines with J gene TRBJ1-6; possibly TRBD1 for D (6 bases). Germline CDR1 and CDR2: MNHEY and SMNVEV (reference sequence). The V end lost 5 bases, the J end lost 7 bases, and 15 bases lay between the germline ends. The CDR3 extends over 15 amino acids. The DNA of the CDR3 is TGTGCCAGCAGTCGTAACAGGGTGGGCAATTCACCCCTCCACTTT. Translation: CASSRNRVGNSPLHF.

This clone was counted between two and nine times. The V and J genes are TRBV2 and TRBJ2-7, with 8 bases lining up with TRBD1. This CDR3 contains 14 residues. V shed 4 bases and J 0 bases; nucleotides not matched to a gene: 2. Germline CDR1 and CDR2: SNHLY and FYNNEI. CDR3: CASSVDRASYEQYF. CDR3 bases: TGTGCCAGCAGTGTGGACAGGGCCTCCTACGAGCAGTACTTC.

This rearrangement joins TRBV9 to TRBJ2-5; TRBD2 might be the D (7 bases). Per germline, CDR1 SGDLS and CDR2 YYNGEE. Trimming took 4 bases from V and 5 from J, leaving 15 bases between them. This CDR3 spans 14 amino acids. CDR3 nucleotide sequence: TGTGCCAGCAGCCCCCTCGGGGGGCCCGAGACCCAGTACTTC. Protein product: CASSPLGGPETQYF. The complete variable domain, with remaining parts taken from reference TRBV9 and TRBJ2-5, reads DSGVTQTPKHLITATGQRVTLRCSPRSGDLSVYWYQQSLDQGLQFLIQYYNGEERAKGNILERFSAQQFPDLHSELNLSSLELGDSALYFCASSPLGGPETQYFGPGTRLLVL.

This clone has just a few counts. This chain links TRBV29-1 with TRBJ2-1; D is perhaps TRBD2 (5 bases). The length of the CDR3 is 14 residues. V was clipped by 3 bases and J by 4 bases, with 13 bases between them. Per germline, CDR1 SQVTM and CDR2 ANQGSEA. The chain's CDR3 is CSVDAGDRYNEQFF. Written as DNA, the CDR3 is TGCAGCGTTGACGCCGGGGATCGTTACAATGAGCAGTTCTTC.

The V call is TRBV7-3, the J call TRBJ2-7, with 7 bases matching TRBD1. J gave up 5 bases and V 2 bases, and 6 bases lay outside the gene matches. The CDR3 has 14 residues. Germline V lookup: CDR1 SGHTA, CDR2 FQGTGA. The CDR3 protein is CASSLGDREHEQYF. In DNA, the CDR3 is TGTGCCAGCAGCTTAGGTGACAGGGAACACGAGCAGTACTTC.

This clone was counted between two and nine times. The chain recombines TRBV19 with TRBJ2-3; 7 bases agree with TRBD2. V trimming: 1 base; J trimming: 6 bases; junction bases outside the gene matches: 4. The CDR3 runs to 14 residues. CDR1 is LNHDA, CDR2 SQIVND, per germline (reference sequence). CDR3 sequence reads: CASSIGTGGDTQYF. CDR3 DNA: TGTGCCAGTAGTATAGGGACGGGGGGTGATACGCAGTATTTT. Filled out from reference TRBV19 and TRBJ2-3, the complete variable domain reads DGGITQSPKYLFRKEGQNVTLSCEQNLNHDAMYWYRQDPGQGLRLIYYSQIVNDFQKGDIAEGYSVSREKKESFPLTVTSAQKNPTAFYLCASSIGTGGDTQYFGPGTRLTVL.

V is TRBV7-2 and J is TRBJ2-1; 11 nucleotides align to TRBD2. This CDR3 comprises 15 residues. In germline, CDR1 is SGHTA, CDR2 FQGNSA. J gave up 14 bases and V 3 bases, and 12 bases lay outside the gene matches. In DNA, the CDR3 is TGTGCCAGCAGCTTGAGGCTACTAGCGGGGGTCTCAAAGTTCTTC. It codes for CASSLRLLAGVSKFF.

J is TRBJ2-1 and V is TRBV15; no clear D. This CDR3 is 15 amino acids long. CDR1 is LNHNV, CDR2 YYDKDF, per germline (reference sequence). V lost 7 bases to trimming and J lost 3 bases, with 16 bases between them. DNA of the CDR3: TGTGCCACCACCAATCACGCCCTAAACTACAATGAGCAGTTCTTC. Amino acids: CATTNHALNYNEQFF.

The genes are TRBV10-3 and TRBJ2-5, with D tentatively TRBD2 (7 bases). Germline-derived CDR1 and CDR2 are ENHRY and SYGVKD. The length of the CDR3 is 14 residues. Deletions cut 8 bases from V and 0 bases from J, with 13 bases between. CDR3 amino acids: CAISGGGYQETQYF. The CDR3, as DNA: TGTGCCATCTCGGGGGGCGGGTACCAAGAGACCCAGTACTTC.

This clone came up a few times. The J gene is TRBJ1-2, the V gene TRBV19; 10 positions match TRBD1. CDR1 is LNHDA, CDR2 SQIVND, per germline (reference sequence). This CDR3 spans 16 amino acids. The V and J ends lost 5 bases and 6 bases, in that order; junction bases with no gene match: 12. The DNA of the CDR3 is TGTGCCAGTAGTCCTACCCCTTGGACAGGGGGAAATGGCTACACCTTC. It translates to CASSPTPWTGGNGYTF.

This clone has only a few counts. The chain employs TRBV29-1 and TRBJ2-5; D perhaps matches TRBD1 (5 bases). Germline V lookup: CDR1 SQVTM, CDR2 ANQGSEA. V was shortened by 7 bases and J by 1 base, with 10 bases between the two germline ends. The CDR3 runs to 12 residues. CDR3 amino acids: CSATGLQETQYF. In DNA form, the CDR3 reads TGCAGCGCTACAGGTCTCCAAGAGACCCAGTACTTC.

This rearrangement joins TRBV5-4 to TRBJ2-3, with TRBD2 as a possible D gene (6 bases). V was trimmed by 4 bases and J by 6 bases, leaving 15 bases between them. The V gene's germline CDR1 is SGHNT and CDR2 YYREEE (reference sequence). The CDR3 totals 14 residues. CDR3 DNA sequence: TGTGCCAGCAGCCCCTGGCGGGGTGATGATACGCAGTATTTT. Residues: CASSPWRGDDTQYF.

The chain employs TRBV11-2 and TRBJ2-7, with D maybe TRBD1 (6 bases). The CDR3 covers 16 residues. The V gene's germline CDR1 is SGHAT and CDR2 FQNNGV. V was shortened by 3 bases and J by 6 bases, with 21 bases between the two germline ends. This chain's CDR3 is CASSLDPGTSWGEQYF. CDR3 DNA: TGTGCCAGCAGCTTGGATCCCGGGACATCCTGGGGCGAGCAGTACTTC. Full variable domain (outside the CDR3, taken from reference TRBV11-2 and TRBJ2-7): EAGVAQSPRYKIIEKRQSVAFWCNPISGHATLYWYQQILGQGPKLLIQFQNNGVVDDSQLPKDRFSAERLKGVDSTLKIQPAKLEDSAVYLCASSLDPGTSWGEQYFGPGTRLTVT.

The chain carries TRBV12-5 and TRBJ2-1, with a possible D match to TRBD1 (5 bases). The CDR3 contains 17 residues. The ends were cut back, 5 bases at V and 4 bases at J, with 21 bases in the middle. Germline CDR1 LGHNT, CDR2 FRNRAP. The CDR3: CASGPWVGAILYNEQFF. CDR3 DNA: TGTGCTAGTGGTCCGTGGGTAGGGGCTATCCTATACAATGAGCAGTTCTTC.

The chain combines TRBV6-1 with TRBJ2-7, with 12 bases that match TRBD2. There are 14 residues in the CDR3. Germline CDR1 is MNHNS and CDR2 is SASEGT. The trim removed 5 bases at V and 3 bases at J, leaving 2 bases unmatched. CDR3 loop: CASSLAGGDYEQYF. Written as DNA, the CDR3 is TGTGCCAGCAGTCTAGCGGGGGGGGACTACGAGCAGTACTTC.

V and J are TRBV2 and TRBJ2-5; 8 positions match TRBD2. V lost 6 bases to trimming and J lost 1 base; unmatched junction nucleotides: 4. This CDR3 spans 14 amino acids. Germline V gene sequence: CDR1 SNHLY, CDR2 FYNNEI. CDR3 in amino acids: CASRTSGGQETQYF. In DNA, the CDR3 is TGTGCCAGCAGGACAAGCGGGGGCCAAGAGACCCAGTACTTC.

J is TRBJ1-5 and V is TRBV28; maybe TRBD1 (6 bases). Germline CDR1 MDHEN, CDR2 SYDVKM. CDR3 size: 16 residues. V dropped 4 bases and J dropped 3 bases, with 16 bases sitting between them. The CDR3 is CASSSGGGWNNQPQHF. In DNA form, the CDR3 reads TGTGCCAGCAGTTCTGGCGGGGGCTGGAACAATCAGCCCCAGCATTTT.

The rearrangement links TRBV19 to TRBJ1-2; 11 nucleotides agree with TRBD1. From germline, CDR1 is LNHDA and CDR2 SQIVND (reference sequence). The CDR3 totals 15 residues. The J segment lost 6 bases and the V segment lost 3 bases, leaving 6 bases of the junction unmatched. CDR3 sequence reads: CASSMHQDRGHGYTF. Here the CDR3 DNA reads TGTGCCAGTAGTATGCACCAGGACAGGGGGCATGGCTACACCTTC.

The gene calls are TRBV27 and TRBJ2-1, with 9 bases lining up with TRBD2. There are 17 residues in the CDR3. Germline CDR1 MNHEY, CDR2 SMNVEV (reference sequence). Trimming at V came to 5 bases and at J to 4 bases, leaving 12 bases not matched to a gene. CDR3 sequence: CASSPEGGGLAYNEQFF. The CDR3 DNA follows: TGTGCCAGCAGTCCCGAAGGTGGGGGACTAGCATACAATGAGCAGTTCTTC.

V and J are TRBV10-3 and TRBJ2-3; perhaps TRBD1 as D (5 bases). CDR3 size: 16 residues. Germline V gene sequence: CDR1 ENHRY, CDR2 SYGVKD. V gave up 3 bases and J gave up 5 bases, with 18 bases separating them. The DNA of the CDR3 is TGTGCCATCAGTGACGGACCACCTAATAGGGGAGATACGCAGTATTTT. Amino acids: CAISDGPPNRGDTQYF.